Listed below are T cell receptor beta chains from one sample, sequenced in a study of T cells after yellow fever vaccination. A single record per CDR3 protein comes from TCRdb applying MiXCR to the 5' RACE reads. Here the sample spans a few hundred thousand distinct CDR3 sequences, 6.2% being singletons. This sample comprised PBMCs, obtained 5 days after the yellow fever booster vaccination. These receptors all come from a man younger than 45 who received the YFV17D yellow fever vaccine. The CDR3 runs from the conserved cysteine through the conserved F or W. The D gene is left open where the match is weak. A clone size is listed for some rows: how often the clone was seen (once, few, many), or a class if it is expanded.

abundance,j_gene,v_gene,d_gene,CDR3nt,CDR3aa
-,TRBJ2-4,TRBV5-1,-,TGCGCCAGCAGCTGGACGGACAGATCGAGGGGCATTCAGTACTTC,CASSWTDRSRGIQYF
many,TRBJ2-7,TRBV7-2,TRBD2,TGTGCCAGCAGCTCATCTAGCGGAACATACTCCTACGAGCAGTACTTC,CASSSSSGTYSYEQYF
-,TRBJ1-1,TRBV5-4,-,TGTGCCAGCAGCTGGGTGGGACAGAACACTGAAGCTTTCTTT,CASSWVGQNTEAFF
few,TRBJ2-2,TRBV11-2,TRBD2,TGTGCCAGCAGCTTAGACGGGACTAGCGGGGGAACGAACACCGGGGAGCTGTTTTTT,CASSLDGTSGGTNTGELFF
-,TRBJ2-1,TRBV7-2,-,TGTGCCAGCAGCTTAGGGGGAGTCGTCTTGAAATACGATGAGCAGTTCTTC,CASSLGGVVLKYDEQFF
few,TRBJ2-6,TRBV5-4,-,TGTGCCAGCAGCTTGTCGGGGGCAGGTGCTGGGGCCAACGTCCTGACTTTC,CASSLSGAGAGANVLTF
-,TRBJ1-1,TRBV20-1,-,TGCAGTGCTAGGGGGGGGGAGGTGAACACTGAAGCTTTCTTT,CSARGGEVNTEAFF
-,TRBJ2-5,TRBV7-6,TRBD2,TGTGCCAGCAGCTTATCGGGAGGGCAGGTCCAAGAGACCCAGTACTTC,CASSLSGGQVQETQYF
many,TRBJ2-3,TRBV5-1,TRBD2,TGCGCCAGCAGCCTTAGCGGGTTCCACACAGATACGCAGTATTTT,CASSLSGFHTDTQYF
few,TRBJ2-1,TRBV24-1,-,TGTGCCACCAGTGAGGGCAGAGTCTACAATGAGCAGTTCTTC,CATSEGRVYNEQFF
few,TRBJ2-1,TRBV19,-,TGTGCCAGTAGTTCCCGGGGTCGGGGTAATCATAATGAGCAGTTCTTC,CASSSRGRGNHNEQFF
-,TRBJ2-7,TRBV20-1,TRBD2,TGCAGTGCTAGAGTAAGGCGCGGGAGGGGGTACGAGCCGTACTTC,CSARVRRGRGYEPYF
-,TRBJ2-1,TRBV10-3,-,TGTGCCATCAGGCGAGACAGCTCCTACAATGAGCAGTTCTTC,CAIRRDSSYNEQFF
few,TRBJ2-3,TRBV7-2,-,TGTGCCAGCAGCTTAGAGCCCAGAACTACGCAGTATTTT,CASSLEPRTTQYF
few,TRBJ1-1,TRBV4-3,-,TGCGCCAGCAGCCAGGATCCGGGGAACACTGAAGCTTTCTTT,CASSQDPGNTEAFF
-,TRBJ2-5,TRBV7-2,-,TGTGCCAGCAGCTTCCCCGGGTCGGGGGTTGGGACCCAGTACTTC,CASSFPGSGVGTQYF
-,TRBJ2-6,TRBV20-1,-,TGCAGTGCTACGAGGGGGGCTGGGGCCAACGTCCTGACTTTC,CSATRGAGANVLTF
few,TRBJ2-2,TRBV5-4,TRBD1,TGTGCCAGCAGCTCCCCGGGACAGGGAGGTACCGGGGAGCTGTTTTTT,CASSSPGQGGTGELFF
-,TRBJ2-1,TRBV12-3/TRBV12-4,-,TGTGCCAGCAGAACAGACTCCACCCGGGACCTCAACTTC,CASRTDSTRDLNF
few,TRBJ2-3,TRBV5-5,-,TGTGCCAGCATACCTACAGGGCGCACAGATACGCAGTATTTT,CASIPTGRTDTQYF
-,TRBJ2-3,TRBV7-2,TRBD2,TGTGCCAGCAGCTTCGGCGGGAGGGCAGATACGCAGTATTTT,CASSFGGRADTQYF
-,TRBJ2-3,TRBV20-1,TRBD2,TGCTGTGCTCCCACATTTGGGACTAGCGGAGCTTCTAGCACAGATACGCAGTATTTT,CCAPTFGTSGASSTDTQYF
many,TRBJ2-1,TRBV5-1,TRBD2,TGCGCCAGCAGCTTGGTGGCGGGAGCATACAATGAGCAGTTCTTC,CASSLVAGAYNEQFF
few,TRBJ2-1,TRBV6-1,TRBD2,TGTGCCAGCAGTCCTAGCGGGAGTTGGCCCAATGAGCAGTTCTTC,CASSPSGSWPNEQFF
-,TRBJ2-1,TRBV10-3,-,TGTGCCATCAGTGAGTCTGGGGGGCATGAGCAGTTCTTC,CAISESGGHEQFF
many,TRBJ2-7,TRBV20-1,-,TGCAGTGCTAGCCGCGGCGTAGGCTACGAGCAGTACTTC,CSASRGVGYEQYF
many,TRBJ1-2,TRBV6-5,-,TGTGCCAGCAGTACCCGGGGGGGTTTTGGAGGCTACACCTTC,CASSTRGGFGGYTF
few,TRBJ2-1,TRBV11-2,-,TGTGCCAGCAGCTCCCGCAGGGCCGGGTACAATGAGCAGTTCTTC,CASSSRRAGYNEQFF
-,TRBJ1-5,TRBV5-1,TRBD1,TGCGCCAGCAGCCCAGGGGGGGGTAGCAATCAGCCCCAGCATTTT,CASSPGGGSNQPQHF
few,TRBJ1-2,TRBV7-6,TRBD1,TGTGCCAGCAGCTCTTACAGGGGGCGCGAGGTTGCTGGCTACACCTTC,CASSSYRGREVAGYTF
-,TRBJ2-3,TRBV6-2/TRBV6-3,-,TGTGCCAGCAGTTCCAGGGACGGCACAGATACGCAGTATTTT,CASSSRDGTDTQYF
few,TRBJ1-2,TRBV29-1,-,TGCAGCGTTGACGGGACCTCGGGGGACTATGGCTACACCTTC,CSVDGTSGDYGYTF
many,TRBJ2-5,TRBV2,-,TGTGCCAGCAAAAAGAAAGAGACCCAGTACTTC,CASKKKETQYF